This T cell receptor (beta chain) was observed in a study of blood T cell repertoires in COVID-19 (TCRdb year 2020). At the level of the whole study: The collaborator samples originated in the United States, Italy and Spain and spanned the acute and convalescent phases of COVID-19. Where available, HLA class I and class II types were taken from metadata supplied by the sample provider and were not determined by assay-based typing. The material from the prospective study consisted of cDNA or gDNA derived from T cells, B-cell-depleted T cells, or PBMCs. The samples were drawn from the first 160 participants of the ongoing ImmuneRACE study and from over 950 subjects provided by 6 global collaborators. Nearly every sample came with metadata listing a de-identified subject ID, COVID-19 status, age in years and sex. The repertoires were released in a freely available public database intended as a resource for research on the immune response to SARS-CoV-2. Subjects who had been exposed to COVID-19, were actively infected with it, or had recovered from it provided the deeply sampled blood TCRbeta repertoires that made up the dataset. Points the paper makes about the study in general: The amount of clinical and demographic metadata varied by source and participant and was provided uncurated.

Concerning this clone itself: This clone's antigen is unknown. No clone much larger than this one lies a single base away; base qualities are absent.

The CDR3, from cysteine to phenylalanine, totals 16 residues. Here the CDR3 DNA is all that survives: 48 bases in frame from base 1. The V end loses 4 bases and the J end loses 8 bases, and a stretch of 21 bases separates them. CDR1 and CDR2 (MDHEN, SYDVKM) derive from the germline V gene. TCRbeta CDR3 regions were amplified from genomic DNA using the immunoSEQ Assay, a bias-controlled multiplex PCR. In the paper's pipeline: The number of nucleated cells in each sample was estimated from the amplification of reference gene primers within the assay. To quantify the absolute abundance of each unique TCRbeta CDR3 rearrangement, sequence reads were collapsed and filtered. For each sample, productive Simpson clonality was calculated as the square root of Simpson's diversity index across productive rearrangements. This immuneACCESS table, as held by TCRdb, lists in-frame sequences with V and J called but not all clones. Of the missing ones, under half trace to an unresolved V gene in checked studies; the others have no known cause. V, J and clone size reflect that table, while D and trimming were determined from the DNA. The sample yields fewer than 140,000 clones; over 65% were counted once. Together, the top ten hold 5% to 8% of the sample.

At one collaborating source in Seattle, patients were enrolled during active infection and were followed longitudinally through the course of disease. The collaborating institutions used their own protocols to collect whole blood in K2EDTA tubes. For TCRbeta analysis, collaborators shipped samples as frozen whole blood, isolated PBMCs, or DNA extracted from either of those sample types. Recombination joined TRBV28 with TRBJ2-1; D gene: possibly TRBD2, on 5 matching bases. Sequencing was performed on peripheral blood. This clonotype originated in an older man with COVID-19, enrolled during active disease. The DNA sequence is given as TGTGCCAGCAGTTCCGGTCGAGGGAAGGATAACGATGAGCAGTTCTTC. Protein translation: CASSSGRGKDNDEQFF.